A single sample gave rise to the 9 T cell receptor beta chains below, sequenced in a study of T cell responses to AZD1222 COVID-19 vaccine. Repertoires were generated with immunoSEQ multiplex PCR, while TCRdb's copy carries only in-frame clones and drops some. The table records 140,000 to 150,000 clones, about 90% of them present only once. Specimen: peripheral blood, collected on day 0 of AZD1222 vaccination. The receptors stem from an adult in good health.

This clone showed up just once. The chain joins TRBV5-1 to TRBJ2-7; 8 bases match TRBD2. Trimming at V came to 4 bases and at J to 2 bases, leaving 5 bases not matched to a gene. Germline CDR1 SGHRS, CDR2 YFSETQ. The CDR3 loop spans 14 amino acids. CDR3 nucleotide sequence: TGCGCCAGCAGCGTAGCGGGAACCCCCTACGAGCAGTACTTC. Translating gives CASSVAGTPYEQYF.

The chain uses TRBV21-1 and TRBJ1-1; the table gives TRBD1 as D, unverified against the DNA. TRBV21-1 is reported as a pseudogene. The CDR3 is made up of 13 amino acids. The CDR3 nucleotides are TGTGCCAGCAAATTACAGAGAAACACTGAAGCTTTCTTT. Amino acids: CASKLQRNTEAFF.

The rearrangement joins TRBV20-1 to TRBJ2-1; TRBD1 might be the D (6 bases). Germline V gene sequence: CDR1 DFQATT, CDR2 SNEGSKA (reference sequence). This CDR3 spans 14 amino acids. V was clipped by 3 bases and J by 10 bases, with 19 bases between them. CDR3: CSASLGASVSEQFF. Here the CDR3 DNA reads TGCAGTGCTAGTTTGGGGGCTAGTGTGTCGGAGCAGTTCTTC.

This chain links TRBV2 with TRBJ1-5; a possible D gene is TRBD1 (5 bases). This CDR3 is 16 amino acids long. V was cut by 6 bases and J by 2 bases, with 17 bases left in between. Germline V CDR1 and CDR2: SNHLY, FYNNEI. The CDR3 region has the DNA TGTGCCAGCAGCTCTGTAATTGGGGGTGGCAATCAGCCCCAGCATTTT. It encodes CASSSVIGGGNQPQHF.

The rearrangement links TRBV5-1 to TRBJ1-6; D perhaps matches TRBD1 (6 bases). Germline V gene lookup returns CDR1 SGHRS and CDR2 YFSETQ. The ends were cut back, 4 bases at V and 7 bases at J, with 24 bases in the middle. This CDR3 is built from 18 residues. Here the CDR3 reads CASSLRSGHGTANSPLHF. The DNA of the CDR3 is TGCGCCAGCAGCCTTCGTTCGGGACACGGAACTGCGAATTCACCCCTCCACTTT.

The J gene is TRBJ1-1, the V gene TRBV19; a possible D gene is TRBD1 (5 bases). CDR3 length equals 13 residues. The V and J ends lost 5 bases and 4 bases respectively, with 11 bases between them. CDR1 is LNHDA, CDR2 SQIVND, per germline (reference sequence). The CDR3: CASSFRRGTEAFF. The DNA of the CDR3 is TGTGCCAGTAGTTTCCGGAGGGGCACTGAAGCTTTCTTT.

The chain uses TRBV7-3 and TRBJ2-7, with D perhaps matching TRBD2 (6 bases). The CDR3 is 13 residues long. CDR1 is SGHTA and CDR2 is FQGTGA in the germline V gene. Trimming removed 3 bases at V and 2 bases at J, with 8 bases between. The CDR3 bases are TGTGCCAGCAGCTTCGGAGGGCCCTACGAGCAGTACTTC. Translating it yields CASSFGGPYEQYF.

The CDR3 DNA reads as TGTGCCAGCAGCTTAGATATGGGAGATACGCAGTATTTT. It is translated as CASSLDMGDTQYF. J is TRBJ2-3 and V is TRBV11-2; D gene ambiguous. The V gene lost 0 bases and the J gene lost 5 bases, with 6 bases spanning the gap. CDR3 size: 13 residues. Germline CDR1 and CDR2: SGHAT and FQNNGV.

The chain has TRBV29-1 and TRBJ2-3; possibly TRBD1 or TRBD2 for D (6 bases each). Germline CDR1 is SQVTM and CDR2 is ANQGSEA. V was shortened by 7 bases and J by 0 bases, with 17 bases between the two germline ends. The CDR3 spans 15 residues. CDR3 sequence: CSGQRSGASTDTQYF. The CDR3, as DNA: TGCAGCGGTCAGCGTTCGGGGGCTAGCACAGATACGCAGTATTTT.